The 27 T cell receptor beta chains given below trace back to one sample, sequenced in a study of CD8 T cells in ankylosing spondylitis (dated by TCRdb to the late 2010s). General study outcomes and caveats: A TCR beta motif made up of several highly homologous amino acid variants appeared to be characteristic of blood from ankylosing spondylitis patients.

Libraries were made using 5' RACE. The sample was run on an Illumina HiSeq 2500. The public reads were run again by TCRdb, first through fastp at Q25 and then through MiXCR, and only productive beta chains were kept. Records with the same CDR3 protein are collapsed into one entry carrying the most frequent genes and DNA. The sample yields about 540,000 distinct CDR3 sequences; more than 9.5% were counted once. The top ten hold 6.8% of the sample. Their antigens are not known. Material for sequencing was blood, either unsorted or a sorted T cell fraction (not recorded which). These receptors all come from a male donor with ankylosing spondylitis.

This sequence joins TRBV2 and TRBJ2-1; 15 bases align to TRBD2. CDR1 is SNHLY, CDR2 FYNNEI, per germline. The CDR3 has 16 amino acids. V lost 6 bases and J lost 6; bases outside the gene matches: 6. The CDR3 DNA follows: TGTGCCAGCAGGGTCGGACTAGCGGGAGGGCGCAATGAGCAGTTCTTC. Translation gives CASRVGLAGGRNEQFF.

This clonotype was found many times. The J gene is TRBJ1-2, the V gene TRBV3-1; possible D gene TRBD1, 5 bases. CDR3 length: 13 amino acids. Trimming removed 0 bases from V and 5 bases from J, with 7 bases in between. Germline lookup yields CDR1 LGHDT and CDR2 YNNKEL (reference sequence). The CDR3 reads CASSQEGPYGYTF. In DNA, the CDR3 is TGTGCCAGCAGCCAAGAGGGGCCGTATGGCTACACCTTC.

This clonotype appeared many times. The chain is built from TRBV27 and TRBJ2-3; D ambiguous. CDR1 and CDR2 from the germline V gene are MNHEY and SMNVEV (reference sequence). Trimming took off 3 bases at V and 6 bases at J, with 10 bases between the two ends. The CDR3 spans 13 residues. The chain's CDR3 is CASSFRSMDTQYF. The CDR3 bases are TGTGCCAGCAGTTTTCGGTCCATGGATACGCAGTATTTT.

This chain joins TRBV20-1 and TRBJ2-5; D is perhaps TRBD2 (7 bases). Trimming took off 1 base at V and 3 bases at J, with 12 bases between the two ends. The CDR3 is 14 amino acids. Germline CDR1 and CDR2: DFQATT and SNEGSKA (reference sequence). The CDR3 nucleotides read TGCAGTGCTAGAGGGGGGGGCGTTAAAGAGACCCAGTACTTC. Protein product: CSARGGGVKETQYF.

This clonotype was observed a handful of times. The chain is built from TRBV5-6 and TRBJ2-3; 11 bases map to TRBD2. This CDR3 contains 17 residues. Losses at the gene ends were 4 bases for V and 2 bases for J; bases not matched to a gene: 9. Per germline, CDR1 SGHDT and CDR2 YYEEEE. CDR3 residues: CASSELAGVASTDTQYF. DNA for the CDR3: TGTGCCAGCAGCGAACTAGCGGGAGTCGCTTCCACAGATACGCAGTATTTT.

This clonotype was counted ten times or more. V gene TRBV5-5 combines with J gene TRBJ1-6, with no clear D. V was cut by 0 bases and J by 3 bases, with 7 bases left in between. Germline lookup yields CDR1 SGHKS and CDR2 YYEKEE (reference sequence). The CDR3 is 15 amino acids. The CDR3 bases are TGTGCCAGCAGCTTGGATACAGACTATAATTCACCCCTCCACTTT. This translates into CASSLDTDYNSPLHF.

The chain links TRBV4-1 to TRBJ2-5; 7 positions agree with TRBD1. V was clipped by 10 bases and J by 4 bases; unmatched bases: 9. This CDR3 comprises 13 residues. Germline V gene lookup returns CDR1 MGHRA and CDR2 YSYEKL. CDR3 sequence reads: CAILQGSRETQYF. DNA for the CDR3: TGCGCCATCCTACAGGGGTCGAGAGAGACCCAGTACTTC.

This clonotype was seen a handful of times. The J gene is TRBJ1-6, the V gene TRBV12-3 or TRBV12-4; TRBD1 aligns across 7 bases. V was clipped by 3 bases and J by 9 bases; unmatched bases: 8. The CDR3 runs 15 residues. The CDR3 loop reads CASSLDRPAGSPLHF. CDR3 coding DNA: TGTGCCAGCAGTTTGGACAGGCCTGCGGGTTCACCCCTCCACTTT.

The chain combines TRBV7-8 with TRBJ1-6, with TRBD1 matching 7 bases. V trimming: 5 bases; J trimming: 5 bases; junction bases outside the gene matches: 9. Germline CDR1 SGHVS, CDR2 FQNEAQ. The length of the CDR3 is 16 residues. CDR3 sequence reads: CASSLNLQGNNSPLHF. CDR3 DNA sequence: TGTGCCAGCAGCCTAAACTTACAGGGGAATAATTCACCCCTCCACTTT.

The chain is built from TRBV25-1 and TRBJ2-1, with TRBD2 identical over 9 bases. Germline V gives CDR1 MGHDK, CDR2 SYGVNS. V trimming: 3 bases; J trimming: 12 bases; junction bases outside the gene matches: 9. The CDR3 covers 14 residues. The CDR3 spells CASSEMVAGVGQFF. CDR3 bases: TGTGCCAGCAGTGAGATGGTAGCGGGGGTAGGGCAGTTCTTC.

V and J are TRBV6-6 and TRBJ1-1, with D unclear. V was clipped by 2 bases and J by 8 bases, with 9 bases between them. CDR1 is MNHNY, CDR2 SVGAGI, per germline (reference sequence). This CDR3 region has 12 residues. The CDR3 spells CASSYGTLEAFF. The CDR3 region has the DNA TGTGCCAGCAGTTACGGAACACTCGAAGCTTTCTTT.

The chain employs TRBV24-1 and TRBJ2-1; TRBD2 matches 10 bases. The CDR3 loop spans 15 amino acids. V lost 2 bases, J lost 8 bases, and 5 bases stayed unmatched. CDR1 and CDR2 (germline): KGHDR, SFDVKD. The CDR3 reads CATSDSPSGRHEQFF. CDR3 bases: TGTGCCACCAGTGATTCCCCTAGCGGGAGACATGAGCAGTTCTTC.

The CDR3 protein is CASRLAGASYEQYV. Written as DNA, the CDR3 is TGTGCCAGCAGGCTAGCGGGAGCGTCCTACGAGCAGTACGTC. V gene TRBV27 combines with J gene TRBJ2-7, with TRBD2 matching over 10 bases. Germline V CDR1 and CDR2: MNHEY, SMNVEV (reference sequence). V trimming: 6 bases; J trimming: 1 base; junction bases outside the gene matches: 3. The CDR3 totals 14 residues.

This clonotype was seen at least ten times. The genes are TRBV12-3 or TRBV12-4 and TRBJ2-4; tentatively, D is TRBD2 (5 bases). V was trimmed by 6 bases and J by 6 bases, leaving 18 bases between them. The CDR3 loop spans 15 amino acids. In nucleotides, the CDR3 is TGTGCCAGCAGCCCTACCTCTAGCTACGGAAACATTCAGTACTTC. It codes for CASSPTSSYGNIQYF.

The chain uses TRBV27 and TRBJ1-2; the D gene is possibly TRBD1 (5 bases). V dropped 3 bases and J dropped 8 bases, with 16 bases sitting between them. The CDR3 runs 14 residues. CDR1 and CDR2 (germline): MNHEY, SMNVEV (reference sequence). The CDR3 nucleotides read TGTGCCAGCAGTTTTGTAGGGGCAGGGAAAGGCTACACCTTC. This gives the protein CASSFVGAGKGYTF.

The V call is TRBV6-6, the J call TRBJ2-5, with D maybe TRBD1 (6 bases). CDR3 length: 13 amino acids. V was shortened by 6 bases and J by 2 bases, with 10 bases between the two germline ends. Germline V CDR1 and CDR2: MNHNY, SVGAGI (reference sequence). CDR3 coding DNA: TGTGCCAGCAGAACAGGGAATCAAGAGACCCAGTACTTC. This gives the protein CASRTGNQETQYF.

The chain is built from TRBV6-1 and TRBJ1-5; possibly TRBD1 for D (6 bases). Germline V gives CDR1 MNHNS, CDR2 SASEGT. The CDR3 has 16 residues. V was clipped by 6 bases and J by 2 bases, with 17 bases between them. The CDR3 here is CASRLQGRVGNQPQHF. CDR3 in DNA: TGTGCCAGCAGGCTACAGGGTCGGGTGGGCAATCAGCCCCAGCATTTT.

This clonotype was seen a handful of times. The chain has TRBV6-2 or TRBV6-3 and TRBJ1-1; 8 bases map to TRBD1. The CDR3 runs to 16 residues. Germline V lookup: CDR1 MNHEY, CDR2 SVGEGT. V gave up 4 bases and J gave up 1 base; unmatched junction bases: 8. CDR3 coding DNA: TGTGCCAGCAGTTTTCATCCCGGGACAGGGAACACTGAAGCTTTCTTT. Its translation: CASSFHPGTGNTEAFF.

The CDR3: CASTTDRPTGELFF. The DNA for the CDR3 is TGCGCCAGCACCACCGACAGGCCCACCGGGGAGCTGTTTTTT. This chain links TRBV5-1 with TRBJ2-2; the D gene is possibly TRBD1 (6 bases). The CDR3 is 14 amino acids. Germline V CDR1 and CDR2: SGHRS, YFSETQ. Trimming cost V 6 bases and J 4 bases, with 13 bases left between them.

The chain joins TRBV6-1 to TRBJ1-1, with 9 bases aligning to TRBD1. The ends lost 6 bases at V and 3 bases at J; junction bases unmatched: 11. The CDR3 has 16 residues. Germline loops: CDR1 MNHNS, CDR2 SASEGT. This CDR3 is CASRRRQGVVDTEAFF. CDR3 sequence (DNA): TGTGCCAGCAGACGCAGACAGGGGGTAGTAGACACTGAAGCTTTCTTT.

In its sample, this clonotype was seen many times. This chain links TRBV29-1 with TRBJ2-7; 7 bases are a match to TRBD2. The CDR3 totals 14 residues. Trimming cost V 0 bases and J 2 bases; bases outside gene matches: 4. In germline, CDR1 is SQVTM, CDR2 ANQGSEA. The CDR3 region has the DNA TGCAGCGTTGAAGATACCAGCGGGACCTACGAGCAGTACTTC. It codes for CSVEDTSGTYEQYF.

At least ten counts were recorded for this clonotype. The chain links TRBV15 to TRBJ2-1, with D unresolved. CDR1 and CDR2 (germline): LNHNV, YYDKDF (reference sequence). Trimming stripped 1 base from V and 8 bases from J, with 6 bases between. The CDR3 runs 12 residues. CDR3 residues: CATSRVRYEQFF. In DNA form, the CDR3 reads TGTGCCACCAGCAGAGTAAGGTATGAGCAGTTCTTC.

This clonotype was recorded a few times. The chain combines TRBV24-1 with TRBJ2-5, with TRBD1 identical over 10 bases. Germline CDR1 KGHDR, CDR2 SFDVKD. The length of the CDR3 is 15 residues. J gave up 5 bases and V 1 base, and 3 bases lay outside the gene matches. CDR3 bases: TGTGCCACCAGTGATTTAGGGACAGGGGAGGAGACCCAGTACTTC. This encodes CATSDLGTGEETQYF.

This clonotype has a handful of counts. J is TRBJ2-3 and V is TRBV24-1; D may be TRBD2 (7 bases). The ends were cut back, 8 bases at V and 2 bases at J, with 19 bases in the middle. This CDR3 is built from 16 residues. CDR1 is KGHDR, CDR2 SFDVKD, per germline. The CDR3 region is CATMGGGRGLTDTQYF. The CDR3, as DNA: TGTGCCACCATGGGGGGGGGCAGGGGCCTCACAGATACGCAGTATTTT.

This clonotype was observed a handful of times. The genes are TRBV12-3 or TRBV12-4 and TRBJ2-4; TRBD1 or TRBD2 may be the D gene (5 bases each). Trimming pared 7 bases from V and 9 bases from J, leaving 16 bases between. The CDR3 runs 13 residues. The chain's CDR3 is CASNLGVGGIQYF. The CDR3 nucleotides read TGTGCCAGCAACCTAGGGGTTGGGGGCATTCAGTACTTC.

This clonotype was picked up one time. The gene calls are TRBV20-1 and TRBJ1-4; 7 bases align to TRBD1. V trimming: 1 base; J trimming: 7 bases; junction bases outside the gene matches: 6. Germline CDR1 and CDR2: DFQATT and SNEGSKA (reference sequence). This CDR3 contains 14 residues. The CDR3 DNA reads as TGCAGTGCTAGAGGACAGGGAGGCTGTGAAAAACTGTTTTTT. Translated, it gives CSARGQGGCEKLFF.

This clonotype came up many times. This chain joins TRBV15 and TRBJ2-2; TRBD1 aligns across 7 bases. This CDR3 is 16 amino acids long. Germline V gene data show CDR1 as LNHNV and CDR2 as YYDKDF (reference sequence). V trimming: 6 bases; J trimming: 1 base; junction bases outside the gene matches: 8. The CDR3 DNA is TGTGCCACCAGAGAACGACAGGGCTTGAACACCGGGGAGCTGTTTTTT. Translated: CATRERQGLNTGELFF. Variable domain in full (rest from reference TRBV15 and TRBJ2-2): DAMVIQNPRYQVTQFGKPVTLSCSQTLNHNVMYWYQQKSSQAPKLLFHYYDKDFNNEADTPDNFQSRRPNTSFCFLDIRSPGLGDTAMYLCATRERQGLNTGELFFGEGSRLTVL.